These 29 T cell receptor beta chains originate from one sample sequenced in a study of T and B cells in COVID-19 patients. BIOMED2 TRB-A/B primer pools were used in multiplex TRB PCR. TCRdb ran MiXCR on the multiplex PCR reads and lists one entry per CDR3 protein. The sample contains 20,000 to 25,000 distinct CDR3 sequences, about a third of which appear only once. Each TRB amplification used roughly 250-550 ng of genomic DNA from blood. Sequenced input: blood. The source of these receptors is a human donor who had recovered from COVID-19.

This clonotype occurred many times. This chain joins TRBV27 and TRBJ2-3, with 11 bases that match TRBD2. The CDR3 has 16 residues. The V segment lost 5 bases and the J segment 0 bases; nucleotides outside the gene matches: 4. Germline CDR1 is MNHEY and CDR2 is SMNVEV (reference sequence). CDR3 sequence: CASSRLAGTSTDTQYF. The CDR3 DNA sequence: TGTGCCAGCAGTAGACTAGCGGGGACTAGCACAGATACGCAGTATTTT.

Judged by abundance, this clonotype is medium-sized. This chain joins TRBV11-3 and TRBJ2-2; 10 bases align to TRBD2. Per the germline V gene, CDR1 is SGHNT and CDR2 is YENEEA. This CDR3 contains 15 residues. The junction had 1 base not matched to a gene; V was cut back by 5 bases and J by 1 base. The CDR3 sequence: CASSASGGNTGELFF. CDR3 DNA: TGTGCCAGCAGCGCTAGCGGGGGGAACACCGGGGAGCTGTTTTTT.

The chain employs TRBV5-5 and TRBJ1-3; a possible D gene is TRBD1 (5 bases). There are 17 residues in the CDR3. V was trimmed by 4 bases and J by 4 bases, leaving 21 bases between them. Germline V gives CDR1 SGHKS, CDR2 YYEKEE (reference sequence). CDR3 loop: CASSKTSGHLVGNTIYF. In DNA form, the CDR3 reads TGTGCCAGCAGCAAGACCTCAGGACACCTCGTCGGAAACACCATATATTTT.

The chain has TRBV20-1 and TRBJ2-1, with D possibly being TRBD1 (6 bases). The CDR3 has 14 residues. Germline CDR1 DFQATT, CDR2 SNEGSKA (reference sequence). V was shortened by 2 bases and J by 14 bases, with 22 bases between the two germline ends. The CDR3 region has the DNA TGCAGTGCTAGACAAAACCGGGACACGGGACGGGAGTTCTTC. Encoded protein: CSARQNRDTGREFF.

The chain is built from TRBV5-1 and TRBJ1-4; TRBD1 is a possible D gene (5 bases). This CDR3 is 15 amino acids long. Trimming shortened V by 0 bases and J by 11 bases, and 17 bases separated the two germline ends. Germline V CDR1 and CDR2: SGHRS, YFSETQ. CDR3 coding DNA: TGCGCCAGCAGCTTGGAGGGCAGGGTCATGGATAAACTGTTTTTT. It translates to CASSLEGRVMDKLFF.

The chain combines TRBV12-3 or TRBV12-4 with TRBJ1-1, with a weak D call TRBD1 (6 bases). The CDR3 runs to 14 residues. V gave up 5 bases and J gave up 2 bases, with 12 bases separating them. The chain's CDR3 is CASSLRDTNTEAFF. DNA for the CDR3: TGTGCCAGCAGTCTCCGGGACACCAACACTGAAGCTTTCTTT.

This clonotype showed up just a few times. The chain carries TRBV6-1 and TRBJ1-3, with TRBD1 as a possible D gene (5 bases). CDR1 and CDR2 (germline): MNHNS, SASEGT. V was cut by 7 bases and J by 0 bases, with 13 bases left in between. The CDR3 is 15 amino acids. CDR3 in DNA: TGTGCCAGCACACCAACAGGCTTCTCTGGAAACACCATATATTTT. Translating it yields CASTPTGFSGNTIYF.

Only a few counts were recorded for this clonotype. V and J are TRBV30 and TRBJ2-7; perhaps TRBD1 as D (5 bases). This CDR3 has 14 amino acids. Trimming took 8 bases from V and 0 from J, leaving 17 bases between them. Germline CDR1 GTSNPN, CDR2 SVGIG (reference sequence). Written as DNA, the CDR3 is TGTGCCACTAAGGGGCAGGACATCTCCTACGAGCAGTACTTC. Amino acid sequence: CATKGQDISYEQYF.

The rearrangement uses TRBV19 and TRBJ1-2; D perhaps matches TRBD1 (6 bases). This CDR3 has 12 residues. Germline loops: CDR1 LNHDA, CDR2 SQIVND (reference sequence). The V end was cut by 4 bases, the J end by 8 bases, with 11 bases between. As DNA, the CDR3 is TGTGCCAGTAGTAGCAGGGGAGGCGGCTACACCTTC. This gives the protein CASSSRGGGYTF.

As concerns this clonotype: No conserved phenylalanine or tryptophan is present at the end of the CDR3, so a read error is the likely explanation. The rearrangement uses TRBV15 and TRBJ1-4, with 7 bases lining up with TRBD1. Germline V gene lookup returns CDR1 LNHNV and CDR2 YYDKDF (reference sequence). J lost 8 bases, V lost 5 bases, and 8 bases had no gene match. This CDR3 comprises 14 residues. CDR3 protein: CATSFPGGWEKLFL. CDR3 coding DNA: TGTGCCACCAGCTTCCCAGGGGGATGGGAAAAACTGTTTTTA.

By sample fraction, this clonotype is medium-sized. The chain joins TRBV19 to TRBJ1-6; the D is unclear. Germline V lookup: CDR1 LNHDA, CDR2 SQIVND (reference sequence). Deletions cut 7 bases from V and 7 bases from J, with 14 bases between. The CDR3 runs to 14 residues. The CDR3 reads CASTLLGLNSPLHF. In nucleotides, the CDR3 is TGTGCCAGTACCCTTCTCGGGTTGAATTCACCCCTCCACTTT.

By frequency in the sample, this clonotype is medium-sized (0.01 to 0.1%). The chain carries TRBV11-3 and TRBJ2-7; D may be TRBD1 (6 bases). The CDR3 is made up of 15 amino acids. V was pared by 6 bases and J by 2 bases, with 17 bases between. Germline CDR1 and CDR2: SGHNT and YENEEA. The CDR3 bases are TGTGCCAGCAGGCCCGACAGGAAACTACCCTACGAGCAGTACTTC. It encodes CASRPDRKLPYEQYF.

This clonotype has a count of ten or more. This sequence joins TRBV12-3 or TRBV12-4 and TRBJ2-2, with 8 nucleotides matching TRBD2. The trim removed 5 bases at V and 2 bases at J, leaving 4 bases unmatched. CDR3 length: 15 residues. The CDR3: CASSPGTRNTGELFF. The CDR3 nucleotides are TGTGCCAGCAGTCCAGGGACTAGAAACACCGGGGAGCTGTTTTTT.

The rearrangement joins TRBV5-6 to TRBJ2-3, with 15 nucleotides matching TRBD2. V gave up 2 bases and J gave up 4 bases; unmatched junction bases: 11. Germline-derived CDR1 and CDR2 are SGHDT and YYEEEE. The CDR3 consists of 19 residues. The CDR3 reads CASSLVLPRTSGGADTQYF. DNA for the CDR3: TGTGCCAGCAGCTTAGTCCTCCCTCGGACTAGCGGGGGGGCAGATACGCAGTATTTT. The complete variable domain, with remaining parts taken from reference TRBV5-6 and TRBJ2-3, reads DAGVTQSPTHLIKTRGQQVTLRCSPKSGHDTVSWYQQALGQGPQFIFQYYEEEERQRGNFPDRFSGHQFPNYSSELNVNALLLGDSALYLCASSLVLPRTSGGADTQYFGPGTRLTVL.

The V gene is TRBV20-1, the J gene TRBJ2-5; 8 bases are shared with TRBD2. Germline V gene lookup returns CDR1 DFQATT and CDR2 SNEGSKA (reference sequence). There are 14 residues in the CDR3. V gave up 2 bases and J gave up 2 bases; unmatched junction bases: 4. The CDR3 nucleotides read TGCAGTGCTAGACAGGCTAGCGGGCAAGAGACCCAGTACTTC. Translating gives CSARQASGQETQYF.

This clonotype was seen at least ten times. The chain carries TRBV6-5 and TRBJ2-3; no clear D gene. The CDR3 totals 15 residues. Trimming removed 0 bases at V and 4 bases at J, with 11 bases between. Germline V gene data show CDR1 as MNHEY and CDR2 as SVGAGI. CDR3 bases: TGTGCCAGCAGTTACTCCTTCCAACCCCCAGATACGCAGTATTTT. It yields the protein CASSYSFQPPDTQYF.

The gene calls are TRBV5-6 and TRBJ2-1; 9 positions match TRBD2. V lost 0 bases and J lost 6; bases outside the gene matches: 4. Per germline, CDR1 SGHDT and CDR2 YYEEEE. This CDR3 has 15 residues. The CDR3 loop reads CASSLVEAGGNEQFF. CDR3 nucleotide sequence: TGTGCCAGCAGCTTGGTCGAAGCGGGGGGCAATGAGCAGTTCTTC. The full variable domain, in which reference TRBV5-6 and TRBJ2-1 provide the parts outside the CDR3, is DAGVTQSPTHLIKTRGQQVTLRCSPKSGHDTVSWYQQALGQGPQFIFQYYEEEERQRGNFPDRFSGHQFPNYSSELNVNALLLGDSALYLCASSLVEAGGNEQFFGPGTRLTVL.

This clonotype is deemed medium-sized. The chain uses TRBV30 and TRBJ2-1; no definite D call. Germline-derived CDR1 and CDR2 are GTSNPN and SVGIG (reference sequence). V was cut by 0 bases and J by 8 bases, with 11 bases left in between. The CDR3 sequence is 13 residues long. The CDR3 spells CAWSVGSSDEQFF. In DNA, the CDR3 is TGTGCCTGGAGTGTTGGCTCGTCGGATGAGCAGTTCTTC.

Relative to its sample, this clonotype is medium-sized. V usage is TRBV19 and J usage is TRBJ2-2, with 7 bases that match TRBD2. V dropped 8 bases and J dropped 1; count of bases not matched to a gene: 1. The germline V gene has CDR1 LNHDA and CDR2 SQIVND (reference sequence). This CDR3 contains 13 residues. CDR3 amino acids: CASGLENTGELFF. The CDR3 DNA reads as TGTGCCAGTGGACTAGAGAACACCGGGGAGCTGTTTTTT.

This clonotype is a singleton in its sample. This chain links TRBV19 with TRBJ2-3; 12 nucleotides match TRBD2. After removal of 4 bases from V and 5 bases from J, the junction contained 7 bases not matched to a gene. The V gene's germline CDR1 is LNHDA and CDR2 SQIVND (reference sequence). This CDR3 spans 16 amino acids. The CDR3 region has the DNA TGTGCCAGTAGTAGGGGACTAGCGGGCAAGGGAGATACGCAGTATTTT. Its translation is CASSRGLAGKGDTQYF. Variable domain in full (rest from reference TRBV19 and TRBJ2-3): DGGITQSPKYLFRKEGQNVTLSCEQNLNHDAMYWYRQDPGQGLRLIYYSQIVNDFQKGDIAEGYSVSREKKESFPLTVTSAQKNPTAFYLCASSRGLAGKGDTQYFGPGTRLTVL.

The genes are TRBV28 and TRBJ2-5, with D possibly TRBD1 on 5 matching bases. The CDR3 loop spans 15 amino acids. Per germline, CDR1 MDHEN and CDR2 SYDVKM. Deletions cut 5 bases from V and 3 bases from J, with 16 bases between. The CDR3 region is CASSGASASKETQYF. CDR3 DNA sequence: TGTGCCAGCAGTGGGGCTTCGGCGTCAAAAGAGACCCAGTACTTC.

The chain employs TRBV27 and TRBJ1-5; D might be TRBD1 (6 bases). Germline CDR1 reads MNHEY; CDR2 reads SMNVEV (reference sequence). This CDR3 region has 15 residues. V lost 4 bases and J lost 2, with 12 bases in between. The CDR3 region is CASSWRGTGNQPQHF. The CDR3 DNA follows: TGTGCCAGCAGTTGGAGGGGGACGGGCAATCAGCCCCAGCATTTT.

The sample holds a few counts of this clonotype. The rearrangement links TRBV20-1 to TRBJ2-2; the D is unclear. This CDR3 comprises 11 residues. Germline loops: CDR1 DFQATT, CDR2 SNEGSKA (reference sequence). V lost 6 bases and J 3 bases, leaving 5 bases between the germline ends. The CDR3 bases are TGCAGTGCGACTGACACCGGGGAGCTGTTTTTT. Translation gives CSATDTGELFF.

With respect to this clonotype: A much larger clone differs from this one at a single base, so this may be a read error. The genes are TRBV5-5 and TRBJ2-1, with D perhaps given as TRBD1 or TRBD2 (7 bases each). The CDR3 covers 16 residues. Germline values: CDR1 SGHKS, CDR2 YYEKEE (reference sequence). CDR3 nucleotide sequence: TGTACCAGCAGCACCAGGGGGGGCTCACAAAACAATGAGCAGTTCTTC. Residues: CTSSTRGGSQNNEQFF.

The genes are TRBV24-1 and TRBJ2-5; TRBD1 matches at 9 bases. CDR1 and CDR2 (germline): KGHDR, SFDVKD. The V segment lost 2 bases and the J segment 5 bases; nucleotides outside the gene matches: 14. The CDR3 is 18 amino acids. CDR3: CATSDSTIPGQGRETQYF. Written as DNA, the CDR3 is TGTGCCACCAGTGATTCAACGATACCGGGACAGGGTCGCGAGACCCAGTACTTC.

The CDR3 sequence is CASSLGLLTEAFF. CDR3 bases: TGTGCCAGCAGTTTGGGACTACTCACTGAAGCTTTCTTT. This rearrangement joins TRBV12-3 or TRBV12-4 to TRBJ1-1; TRBD1 might be the D (5 bases). The CDR3 length is 13 residues. V lost 3 bases and J 4 bases, leaving 9 bases between the germline ends.

This clonotype is termed medium-sized. V and J are TRBV29-1 and TRBJ2-5; 9 bases line up with TRBD1. The V gene end was trimmed by 3 bases and the J gene end by 4 bases; junction bases not matched to a gene: 9. This CDR3 region has 15 residues. Germline CDR1 SQVTM, CDR2 ANQGSEA. CDR3 protein: CSVDGETGGGETQYF. DNA of the CDR3: TGCAGCGTTGATGGGGAGACAGGGGGTGGAGAGACCCAGTACTTC.

V is TRBV20-1 and J is TRBJ1-3, with D possibly matching TRBD1 (5 bases). The CDR3 has 16 residues. Germline V gene sequence: CDR1 DFQATT, CDR2 SNEGSKA (reference sequence). Trimming pared 3 bases from V and 0 bases from J, leaving 15 bases between. The DNA of the CDR3 is TGCAGTGCTAGTTTGGGGACCGCAGGCTCTGGAAACACCATATATTTT. Protein product: CSASLGTAGSGNTIYF.

This clonotype was picked up many times. The chain combines TRBV27 with TRBJ2-3, with a weak D call TRBD2 (5 bases). This CDR3 contains 15 residues. V lost 5 bases and J 5 bases, leaving 17 bases between the germline ends. Per germline, CDR1 MNHEY and CDR2 SMNVEV (reference sequence). Written as DNA, the CDR3 is TGTGCCAGCAGTATCGACAACACTAGGAGAGATACGCAGTATTTT. This translates into CASSIDNTRRDTQYF.